The 4 T cell receptor beta chains presented below share a single source sample, sequenced in a study of blood T cell repertoires in COVID-19. Sequencing used immunoSEQ multiplex PCR; TCRdb keeps in-frame clones, though not all of them. The sample includes about 190,000 clones, 85% to 90% of them seen just once. Source material: peripheral blood. These receptor sequences come from a man aged 45 to 65 with acute or convalescent COVID-19.

The chain carries TRBV7-9 and TRBJ2-1; 8 bases fit TRBD2. This CDR3 comprises 15 residues. Germline lookup yields CDR1 SEHNR and CDR2 FQNEAQ (reference sequence). The V gene end was trimmed by 1 base and the J gene end by 8 bases; junction bases not matched to a gene: 7. The CDR3 DNA follows: TGTGCCAGCAGCTTAGTTGAGCGGGGGTGGGATGAGCAGTTCTTC. This codes for CASSLVERGWDEQFF.

V gene TRBV10-3 combines with J gene TRBJ2-3, with D tentatively TRBD1 (5 bases). CDR3 size: 16 residues. Germline CDR1 and CDR2: ENHRY and SYGVKD. Trimming removed 2 bases from V and 2 bases from J, with 14 bases in between. This CDR3 is CAISESDSYFTDTQYF. The CDR3 region has the DNA TGTGCCATCAGTGAGAGCGACAGTTATTTCACAGATACGCAGTATTTT.

Only one count was recorded for this clone. V is TRBV3-1 (or the pseudogene TRBV3-2) and J is TRBJ2-7; 8 nucleotides agree with TRBD2. Trimming at V came to 8 bases and at J to 4 bases, leaving 10 bases not matched to a gene. Germline V gene sequence: CDR1 LGHDT, CDR2 YNNKEL (reference sequence). The CDR3 sequence is 14 residues long. CDR3 amino acids: CASGTGTREYEQYF. The CDR3 coding sequence is TGTGCCAGCGGTACCGGGACTAGGGAATACGAGCAGTACTTC.

The rearrangement joins TRBV27 to TRBJ2-7; D is uncertain. Between the trimmed V and J ends, which lost 3 bases and 0 bases, there was a span of 12 bases. The germline gives CDR1 MNHEY, CDR2 SMNVEV (reference sequence). CDR3 length equals 15 residues. The CDR3 loop is CASSLSHSSSYEQYF. The DNA for the CDR3 is TGTGCCAGCAGTTTGTCTCATAGTAGCTCCTACGAGCAGTACTTC.